Listed here is a single TCR beta chain. Its antigen is not identified. The data were taken from a study of shared clonotypes between healthy human individuals. Each cell subset's genomic DNA was divided evenly among several immunoSEQ plates. The repertoire was sequenced with immunoSEQ multiplex PCR; TCRdb's copy has only in-frame clones and lacks some. The sample holds 550,000 to 600,000 clones, roughly 79% seen once. General study results and limits: Clonotype sharing across donors was expected to vary with sequencing depth.

The TCR originated in a woman in her thirties or forties in good health. Some clones in this sample may be carry-over from other donors' samples. The sample consisted of PBMCs.

CDR3 region: CASSYPDRVVNEQFF. The CDR3 region has the DNA TGTGCCAGCAGCTACCCGGACAGGGTAGTCAATGAGCAGTTCTTC. The chain joins TRBV5-4 to TRBJ2-1, with 8 bases identical to TRBD1. V lost 3 bases and J lost 6; bases outside the gene matches: 8. In germline, CDR1 is SGHNT, CDR2 YYREEE (reference sequence). CDR3 length: 15 amino acids.